Listed below are T cell receptor beta chains from one sample, sequenced in a study of blood T cell repertoires in COVID-19. The repertoire was sequenced with immunoSEQ multiplex PCR; TCRdb's copy has only in-frame clones and lacks some. In the table there are roughly 180,000 clones, about four fifths of which are singletons. Material for sequencing was peripheral blood. Source of these receptors: an elderly woman with active or convalescent COVID-19. The CDR3 runs from the conserved cysteine through the conserved F or W. The D gene is left open where the match is weak. Clone size, where shown, is once, few, many, or a class for clones that have expanded.

d_gene	v_gene	j_gene	abundance	len	CDR3nt	CDR3aa
NA	TRBV28	TRBJ1-6	NA	15	TGTGCCAGCAGTTTATATAGCCTCCTAAATTCACCCCTCCACTTT	CASSLYSLLNSPLHF
TRBD1	TRBV5-1	TRBJ1-1	NA	16	TGCGCCAGCAGCTCCCGGGACAGGGTCTTCTGGACTGAAGCTTTCTTT	CASSSRDRVFWTEAFF
NA	TRBV7-2	TRBJ1-2	NA	17	TGTGCCAGCAGCCCCACGTTAATAGAGGGGAGGGACTATGGCTACACCTTC	CASSPTLIEGRDYGYTF
NA	TRBV5-1	TRBJ2-2	NA	15	TGCGCCAGCAGCTTTTACAGGGCGAACACCGGGGAGCTGTTTTTT	CASSFYRANTGELFF
TRBD1	TRBV9	TRBJ1-1	NA	15	TGTGCCAGCAGCGTCACGACAGGGGCTCTTTCTGAAGCTTTCTTT	CASSVTTGALSEAFF
NA	TRBV5-4	TRBJ2-7	NA	14	TGTGCCAGCAGCTTGGATCTGAGCTCCTACGAGCAGTACTTC	CASSLDLSSYEQYF
TRBD1	TRBV18	TRBJ2-5	NA	16	TGTGCCAGCTCACCGCTACCCGGGACAGCCCAAGAGACCCAGTACTTC	CASSPLPGTAQETQYF
NA	TRBV18	TRBJ1-1	NA	14	TGTGCCAGCTCACCATGGCAGGTGAACACTGAAGCTTTCTTT	CASSPWQVNTEAFF
NA	TRBV9	TRBJ1-1	NA	13	TGTGCCAGCAGCGTAGTTCCAGGGAACGAAGCTTTCTTT	CASSVVPGNEAFF
TRBD1	TRBV12-3/TRBV12-4	TRBJ1-2	NA	13	TGTGCCAGCAGTGGACAGGGTGGCTATGGCTACACCTTC	CASSGQGGYGYTF
TRBD2	TRBV5-4	TRBJ2-2	NA	18	TGTGCCAGCAGCTTGGGGGGCGGACTAGCGGGATTTCCCGGGGAGCTGTTTTTT	CASSLGGGLAGFPGELFF
TRBD1	TRBV6-1	TRBJ1-5	NA	16	TGTGCCAGCAGTGAAGTGATTCGACAGGGGGCGAAGCCCCAGCATTTT	CASSEVIRQGAKPQHF
NA	TRBV11-2	TRBJ2-7	NA	13	TGTGCCAGCAGCTTAGACAGGATCTACGAGCAGTACTTC	CASSLDRIYEQYF
NA	TRBV9	TRBJ2-3	few	12	TGTGCCAGCAGCGTAGCGAGAGATACGCAGTATTTT	CASSVARDTQYF
NA	TRBV7-3	TRBJ2-2	few	17	TGTGCCAGCAGCTTAACGGTCAGCCTAGCCAGGACCGGGGAGCTGTTTTTT	CASSLTVSLARTGELFF
NA	TRBV7-9	TRBJ1-3	few	15	TGTGCCAGCAGCTTACTCCAGGCTCAAAAAAACACCATATATTTT	CASSLLQAQKNTIYF
TRBD1	TRBV28	TRBJ2-5	NA	18	TGTGCCAGCAGTTCAAGAACCGGACAGGCGCCCGCTCAAGAGACCCAGTACTTC	CASSSRTGQAPAQETQYF
NA	TRBV5-1	TRBJ1-1	NA	14	TGCGCCAGCAGCAACGGCGGCAGCGGCACTGAAGCTTTCTTT	CASSNGGSGTEAFF
TRBD1	TRBV19	TRBJ1-3	NA	16	TGTGCCAGTAGTACTCCGGGACAGGCGTCTGGAAACACCATATATTTT	CASSTPGQASGNTIYF
NA	TRBV15	TRBJ1-4	NA	16	TGTGCCACCAGCAGAGCTGGTAGACCGGGTGATGAAAAACTGTTTTTT	CATSRAGRPGDEKLFF
TRBD1	TRBV28	TRBJ2-7	once	17	TGTGCCAGCAGTTTTTCGGCTCCTGGACAGGGGGCCCACGAGCAGTACTTC	CASSFSAPGQGAHEQYF
NA	TRBV5-8	TRBJ2-6	NA	16	TGTGCCAGCAGCTTGGCAACGGGTTCTGGGGCCAACGTCCTGACTTTC	CASSLATGSGANVLTF
TRBD2	TRBV5-1	TRBJ2-1	NA	15	TGCGCCAGCAGCTTGAGTAGCGGGAGGGCTGTTGAGCAGTTCTTC	CASSLSSGRAVEQFF
TRBD1	TRBV6-5	TRBJ2-7	NA	14	TGTGCCAGCAGTACGACAGGGGGGAGATACGAGCAGTACTTC	CASSTTGGRYEQYF
NA	TRBV5-1	TRBJ2-1	NA	13	TGCGCCAGCAGCTTGGATCCGGGCAATGAGCAGTTCTTC	CASSLDPGNEQFF
NA	TRBV12-5	TRBJ2-1	NA	16	TGTGCTAGTGGTTTCACAGGAGGGGAGATCTACAATGAGCAGTTCTTC	CASGFTGGEIYNEQFF
TRBD2	TRBV3-1/TRBV3-2	TRBJ2-7	NA	13	TGTGCCAGCAGCCATAGCGGGCCGGGAGAGCAGTACTTC	CASSHSGPGEQYF
NA	TRBV19	TRBJ1-6	few	15	TGTGCCAGTAGTATTGGATGGGACTCCTTTTCACCCCTCCACTTT	CASSIGWDSFSPLHF
NA	TRBV12-3/TRBV12-4	TRBJ1-5	NA	13	TGTGCCAGCAGTTTATTACTAGGGCAGCCCCAGCATTTT	CASSLLLGQPQHF
TRBD2	TRBV5-6	TRBJ2-2	NA	19	TGTGCCAGCAGCGGTGCCGGGACTAGCGGGAGGGCGAGCACCGGGGAGCTGTTTTTT	CASSGAGTSGRASTGELFF
TRBD1	TRBV30	TRBJ2-3	NA	14	TGTGCCTGGGACGGGACAGGGGGCGGAGATACGCAGTATTTT	CAWDGTGGGDTQYF
TRBD2	TRBV5-1	TRBJ2-7	NA	15	TGCGCCAGCAGCTTGGAGGGACTAGCGGGAACAGAGCAGTACTTC	CASSLEGLAGTEQYF
NA	TRBV18	TRBJ2-5	once	14	TGTGCCAGCTCACCACCCGACAGGCTGTGGACCCAGTACTTC	CASSPPDRLWTQYF
NA	TRBV14	TRBJ2-7	NA	14	TGTGCCAGCAGCCGGGACATTGCTTCCTACGAGCAGTACTTC	CASSRDIASYEQYF
NA	TRBV28	TRBJ1-6	NA	13	TGTGCCAGCATTCGCGCGGGGGGGTCACCCCTCCACTTT	CASIRAGGSPLHF
TRBD1	TRBV2	TRBJ2-3	NA	15	TGTGCCAGCAGTGTGGACAGGGGGGCGGCGGATACGCAGTATTTT	CASSVDRGAADTQYF
TRBD2	TRBV18	TRBJ2-7	NA	16	TGTGCCAGCTCACTCTTTTCTAGCGGACGCTCCTACGAGCAGTACTTC	CASSLFSSGRSYEQYF
NA	TRBV9	TRBJ1-5	NA	15	TGTGCCAGCAGCTCCAGCGGGGGAAGCAATCAGCCCCAGCATTTT	CASSSSGGSNQPQHF
TRBD1	TRBV5-1	TRBJ2-4	NA	15	TGCGCCAGCAGCTTGGAGGCAGGGGGCGCGAACATTCAGTACTTC	CASSLEAGGANIQYF
NA	TRBV5-1	TRBJ2-7	NA	14	TGCGCCAGCAGCTCCGGGACACCGATCTACGAGCAGTACTTC	CASSSGTPIYEQYF
NA	TRBV6-5	TRBJ1-1	few	14	TGTGCCAGCAGGGCCCCACAGGGGAACACTGAAGCTTTCTTT	CASRAPQGNTEAFF